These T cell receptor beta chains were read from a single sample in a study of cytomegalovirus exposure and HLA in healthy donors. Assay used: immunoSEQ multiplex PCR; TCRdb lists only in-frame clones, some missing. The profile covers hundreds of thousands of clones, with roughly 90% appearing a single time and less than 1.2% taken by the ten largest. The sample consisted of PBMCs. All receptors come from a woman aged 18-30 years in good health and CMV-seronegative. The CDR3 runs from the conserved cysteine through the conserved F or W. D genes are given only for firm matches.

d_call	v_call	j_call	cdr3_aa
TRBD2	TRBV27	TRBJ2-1	CASSRPGLAGGRYNEQFF
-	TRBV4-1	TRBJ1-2	CASSNPGHRRANYGYTF
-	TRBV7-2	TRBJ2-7	CASSPPLGTYEQYF
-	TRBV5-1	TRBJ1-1	CASSLGGRGRNTEAFF
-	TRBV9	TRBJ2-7	CASSVTYLGGGGEQYF
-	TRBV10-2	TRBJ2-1	CASSELTGGAYNEQFF
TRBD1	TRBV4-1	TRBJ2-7	CASSQEGQGARSSYEQYF
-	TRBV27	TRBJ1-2	CASSPSLQGGYTF
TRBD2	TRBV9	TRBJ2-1	CASSVADSRGTEQFF
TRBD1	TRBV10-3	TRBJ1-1	CAIREDRGLGTEAFF
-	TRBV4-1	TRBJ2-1	CASTPEAAGSYNEQFF
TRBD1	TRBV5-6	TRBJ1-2	CASSQTGRGYGYTF
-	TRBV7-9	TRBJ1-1	CASSPQTMNTEAFF
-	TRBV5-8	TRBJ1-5	CASSLVAGLRDQPQHF
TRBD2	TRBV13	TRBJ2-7	CASSWGLAGDYEQYF
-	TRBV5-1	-	CASSLTQGPYEQYF
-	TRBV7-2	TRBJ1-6	CASSFSGNSPLHF
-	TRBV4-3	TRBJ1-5	CASSQDLDSNQPQHF
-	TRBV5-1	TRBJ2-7	CASSLVVGAYEQYF
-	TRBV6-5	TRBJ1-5	CASRVTSNQPQHF
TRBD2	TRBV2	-	CASSEGGLAGGYEQYF
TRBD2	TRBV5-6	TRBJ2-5	CASSFLSGSLTETQYF
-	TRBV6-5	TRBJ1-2	CASSYSRAGVLGYTF
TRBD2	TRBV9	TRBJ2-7	CASSAGASGFSYEQYF
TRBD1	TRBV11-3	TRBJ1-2	CASSSRGLDGYTF
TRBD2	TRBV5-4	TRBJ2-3	CASSGRLAGGTDTQYF